This T cell receptor (beta chain) was profiled in a study of blood T cell repertoires in COVID-19. Study in general: PBMCs, B-cell-depleted T cells, or T cells were the source of the cDNA or gDNA that made up the material.

Patients of the Seattle cohort, enrolled during active infection, were followed longitudinally. This clone was picked up one time. The CDR3 runs 18 residues. J lost 0 bases, V lost 3 bases, and 10 bases had no gene match. Per germline, CDR1 DFQATT and CDR2 SNEGSKA (reference sequence). Assay used: immunoSEQ multiplex PCR; TCRdb lists only in-frame clones, some missing. The data contain around 63,000 clones, over 75% of them singletons. Sequencing used peripheral blood. The J gene is TRBJ1-6, the V gene TRBV20-1; 8 nucleotides line up with TRBD1. This receptor was obtained from a woman aged 60-75 years with COVID-19, enrolled during active disease. CDR3 DNA sequence: TGCAGTGCTAGTCCAAGACAGGGGAGAAGCTCCTATAATTCACCCCTCCACTTT. It encodes CSASPRQGRSSYNSPLHF.